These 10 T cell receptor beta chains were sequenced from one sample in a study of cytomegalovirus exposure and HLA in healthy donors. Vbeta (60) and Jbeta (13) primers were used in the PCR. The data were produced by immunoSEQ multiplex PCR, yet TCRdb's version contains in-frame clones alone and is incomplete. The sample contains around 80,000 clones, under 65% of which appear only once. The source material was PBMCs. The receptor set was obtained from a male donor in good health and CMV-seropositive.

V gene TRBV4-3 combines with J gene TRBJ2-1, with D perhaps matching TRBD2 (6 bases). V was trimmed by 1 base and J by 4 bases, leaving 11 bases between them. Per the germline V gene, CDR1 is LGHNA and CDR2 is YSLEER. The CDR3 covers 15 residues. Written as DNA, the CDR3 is TGCGCCAGCAGCCAAGCCCTAGCGCCTTACAATGAGCAGTTCTTC. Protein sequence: CASSQALAPYNEQFF.

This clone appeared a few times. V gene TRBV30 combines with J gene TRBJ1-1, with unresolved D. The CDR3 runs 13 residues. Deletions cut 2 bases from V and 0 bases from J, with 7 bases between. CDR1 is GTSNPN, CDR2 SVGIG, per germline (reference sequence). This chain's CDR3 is CAWSLRVNTEAFF. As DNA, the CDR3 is TGTGCCTGGAGTCTGAGAGTGAACACTGAAGCTTTCTTT. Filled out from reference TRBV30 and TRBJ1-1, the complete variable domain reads SQTIHQWPATLVQPVGSPLSLECTVEGTSNPNLYWYRQAAGRGLQLLFYSVGIGQISSEVPQNLSASRPQDRQFILSSKKLLLSDSGFYLCAWSLRVNTEAFFGQGTRLTVV.

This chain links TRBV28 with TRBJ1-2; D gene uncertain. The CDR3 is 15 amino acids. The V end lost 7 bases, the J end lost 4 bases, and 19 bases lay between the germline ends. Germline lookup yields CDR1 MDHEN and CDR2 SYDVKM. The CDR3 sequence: CASTLGLGAGYGYTF. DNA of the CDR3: TGTGCCAGCACCTTGGGTCTGGGCGCAGGCTATGGCTACACCTTC.

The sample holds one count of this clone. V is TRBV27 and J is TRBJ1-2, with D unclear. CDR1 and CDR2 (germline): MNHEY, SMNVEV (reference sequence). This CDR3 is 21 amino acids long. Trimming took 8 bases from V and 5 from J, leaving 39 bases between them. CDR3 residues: CASPVRPHGPSPGGSLYGYTF. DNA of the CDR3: TGTGCCAGCCCCGTTCGGCCTCATGGTCCCAGCCCAGGAGGATCTTTGTATGGCTACACCTTC.

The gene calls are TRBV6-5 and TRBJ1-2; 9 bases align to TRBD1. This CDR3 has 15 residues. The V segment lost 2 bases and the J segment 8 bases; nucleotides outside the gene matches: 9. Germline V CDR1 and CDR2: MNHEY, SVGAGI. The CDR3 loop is CASSYPSQGARGYTF. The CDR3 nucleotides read TGTGCCAGCAGTTACCCTTCACAGGGGGCTAGGGGCTACACCTTC.

The CDR3 reads CASSQGQGYTEAFF. The CDR3 DNA reads as TGCGCCAGCAGCCAAGGGCAGGGTTACACTGAAGCTTTCTTT. V gene TRBV4-3 combines with J gene TRBJ1-1; a weak D match, TRBD1 (5 bases). Trimming left V 1 base short and J 3 bases short, with 9 bases between. Germline CDR1 LGHNA, CDR2 YSLEER. This CDR3 is 14 amino acids long.

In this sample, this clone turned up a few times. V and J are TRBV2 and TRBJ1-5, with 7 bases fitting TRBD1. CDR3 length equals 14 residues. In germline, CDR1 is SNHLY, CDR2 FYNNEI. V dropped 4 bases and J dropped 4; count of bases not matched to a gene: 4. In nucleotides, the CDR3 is TGTGCCAGCAGTGGGGGACAGACAAATCAGCCCCAGCATTTT. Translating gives CASSGGQTNQPQHF.

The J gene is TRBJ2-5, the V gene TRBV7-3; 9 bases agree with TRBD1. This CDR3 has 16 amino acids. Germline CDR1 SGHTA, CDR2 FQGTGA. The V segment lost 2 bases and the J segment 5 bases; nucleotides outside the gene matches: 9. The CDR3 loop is CASSLGAGTGLETQYF. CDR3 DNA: TGTGCCAGCAGCTTAGGGGCGGGGACAGGGCTGGAGACCCAGTACTTC.

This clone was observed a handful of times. The CDR3 bases are TGCGCCAGCAGTGGGGGACAGGGCCAGCCCCAGCATTTT. This gives the protein CASSGGQGQPQHF. The chain links TRBV10-2 to TRBJ1-5; 9 nucleotides agree with TRBD1. CDR3 length equals 13 residues. V shed 4 bases, J shed 7 bases, and the junction held 2 bases outside the gene matches. From germline, CDR1 is WSHSY and CDR2 SAAADI.

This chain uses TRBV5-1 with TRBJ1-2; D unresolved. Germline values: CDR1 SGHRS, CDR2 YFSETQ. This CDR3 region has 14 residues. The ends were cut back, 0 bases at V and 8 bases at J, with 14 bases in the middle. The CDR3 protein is CASSLVPGSDGYTF. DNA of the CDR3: TGCGCCAGCAGCTTGGTACCGGGAAGTGACGGCTACACCTTC.